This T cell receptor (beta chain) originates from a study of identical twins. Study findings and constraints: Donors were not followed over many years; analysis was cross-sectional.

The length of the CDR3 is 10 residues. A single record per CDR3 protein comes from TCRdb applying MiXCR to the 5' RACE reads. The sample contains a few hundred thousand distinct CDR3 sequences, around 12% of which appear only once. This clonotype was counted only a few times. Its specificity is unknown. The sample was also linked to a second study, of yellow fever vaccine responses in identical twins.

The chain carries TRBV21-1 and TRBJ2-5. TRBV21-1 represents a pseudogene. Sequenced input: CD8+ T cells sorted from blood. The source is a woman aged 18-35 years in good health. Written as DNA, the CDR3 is TGTGCCAGCGGCCCTGCGACCCAGTACTTC. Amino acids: CASGPATQYF.